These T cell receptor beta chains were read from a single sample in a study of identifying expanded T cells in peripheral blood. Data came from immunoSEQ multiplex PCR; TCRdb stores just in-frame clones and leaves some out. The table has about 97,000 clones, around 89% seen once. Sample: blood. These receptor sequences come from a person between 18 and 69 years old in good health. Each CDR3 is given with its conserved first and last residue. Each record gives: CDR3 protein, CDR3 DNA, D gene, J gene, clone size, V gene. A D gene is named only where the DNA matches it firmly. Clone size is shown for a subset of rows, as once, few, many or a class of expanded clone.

CDR3 protein: CASSPRLDGDNYGYTF; CDR3 DNA: TGTGCCAGCAGCCCGAGGCTTGATGGCGACAACTATGGCTACACCTTC; D gene: NA; J gene: TRBJ1-2; clone size: NA; V gene: TRBV7-2
CDR3 protein: CASRLTGVYNEQFF; CDR3 DNA: TGTGCCAGCAGGTTGACAGGGGTCTACAATGAGCAGTTCTTC; D gene: TRBD1; J gene: TRBJ2-1; clone size: NA; V gene: TRBV27
CDR3 protein: CASSPGQGASAEAFF; CDR3 DNA: TGTGCCAGCAGCCCCGGACAGGGGGCTAGCGCTGAAGCTTTCTTT; D gene: TRBD1; J gene: TRBJ1-1; clone size: NA; V gene: TRBV5-4
CDR3 protein: CASSPYPVGENTEAFF; CDR3 DNA: TGTGCCAGCTCACCCTACCCGGTAGGGGAGAACACTGAAGCTTTCTTT; D gene: NA; J gene: TRBJ1-1; clone size: NA; V gene: TRBV18
CDR3 protein: CAATCRGNTEAFF; CDR3 DNA: TGTGCCGCTACGTGCAGGGGAAACACTGAAGCTTTCTTT; D gene: NA; J gene: TRBJ1-1; clone size: NA; V gene: TRBV6-8
CDR3 protein: CASRSFRGGTDTQYF; CDR3 DNA: TGTGCCAGCAGATCATTCAGGGGGGGCACAGATACGCAGTATTTT; D gene: NA; J gene: TRBJ2-3; clone size: NA; V gene: TRBV11-2
CDR3 protein: CASSSGTGGADYTF; CDR3 DNA: TGTGCCAGTAGCTCCGGGACAGGGGGCGCGGACTACACCTTC; D gene: TRBD1; J gene: TRBJ1-2; clone size: NA; V gene: TRBV19
CDR3 protein: CASSFEGFSAQYF; CDR3 DNA: TGTGCCAGCAGCTTTGAAGGGTTTTCGGCGCAGTATTTT; D gene: NA; J gene: TRBJ2-3; clone size: NA; V gene: TRBV7-3
CDR3 protein: CATPNNPGTAPSYNSPLHF; CDR3 DNA: TGTGCCACCCCAAATAACCCGGGGACAGCGCCCTCCTATAATTCACCCCTCCACTTT; D gene: TRBD1; J gene: TRBJ1-6; clone size: once; V gene: TRBV19
CDR3 protein: CASSVSGLAKNIQYF; CDR3 DNA: TGTGCCAGCAGTGTGTCGGGGTTAGCCAAAAACATTCAGTACTTC; D gene: NA; J gene: TRBJ2-4; clone size: once; V gene: TRBV6-1
CDR3 protein: CSVETGIGLAGGSTDTQYF; CDR3 DNA: TGCAGCGTTGAGACAGGGATCGGACTAGCGGGAGGTAGCACAGATACGCAGTATTTT; D gene: TRBD2; J gene: TRBJ2-3; clone size: NA; V gene: TRBV29-1
CDR3 protein: CASSLSGTGGSHYGYTF; CDR3 DNA: TGTGCCAGCAGCCTATCCGGGACAGGGGGCTCGCACTATGGCTACACCTTC; D gene: TRBD1; J gene: TRBJ1-2; clone size: NA; V gene: TRBV7-9
CDR3 protein: CASSLEGGAEAFF; CDR3 DNA: TGTGCCAGCAGCCTGGAGGGGGGCGCTGAAGCTTTCTTT; D gene: NA; J gene: TRBJ1-1; clone size: NA; V gene: TRBV6-4
CDR3 protein: CAWSAFRLGTEAFF; CDR3 DNA: TGTGCCTGGAGTGCCTTTCGGCTGGGCACTGAAGCTTTCTTT; D gene: NA; J gene: TRBJ1-1; clone size: NA; V gene: TRBV30
CDR3 protein: CASNFAGSTDTQYF; CDR3 DNA: TGTGCCAGCAATTTCGCGGGTAGCACAGATACGCAGTATTTT; D gene: NA; J gene: TRBJ2-3; clone size: NA; V gene: TRBV2
CDR3 protein: CATSRDSSTGSGNQPQHF; CDR3 DNA: TGTGCCACCAGCAGAGACAGCTCTACCGGGAGTGGCAATCAGCCCCAGCATTTT; D gene: NA; J gene: TRBJ1-5; clone size: NA; V gene: TRBV15
CDR3 protein: CASSPPVAQGDGYTF; CDR3 DNA: TGTGCCAGCTCACCACCGGTAGCCCAGGGAGATGGCTACACCTTC; D gene: NA; J gene: TRBJ1-2; clone size: NA; V gene: TRBV18
CDR3 protein: CASSLAGGQAGTEAFF; CDR3 DNA: TGTGCCAGCAGCTTAGCCGGGGGACAGGCCGGCACTGAAGCTTTCTTT; D gene: TRBD1; J gene: TRBJ1-1; clone size: few; V gene: TRBV7-2
CDR3 protein: CASSLTGAMPQYF; CDR3 DNA: TGTGCCAGCAGCTTGACAGGGGCAATGCCCCAGTACTTC; D gene: TRBD1; J gene: TRBJ2-5; clone size: many; V gene: TRBV7-2
CDR3 protein: CASSPAGGKIDTQYF; CDR3 DNA: TGCGCCAGCAGCCCGGCCGGCGGGAAGATAGATACGCAGTATTTT; D gene: NA; J gene: TRBJ2-3; clone size: NA; V gene: TRBV5-1
CDR3 protein: CASSLYGANVLTF; CDR3 DNA: TGTGCCAGCAGCTTATATGGGGCCAACGTCCTGACTTTC; D gene: NA; J gene: TRBJ2-6; clone size: NA; V gene: TRBV7-2
CDR3 protein: CASSNLAGIQETQYF; CDR3 DNA: TGTGCCAGCAGTAATCTAGCGGGTATCCAAGAGACCCAGTACTTC; D gene: TRBD2; J gene: TRBJ2-5; clone size: NA; V gene: TRBV25-1
CDR3 protein: CAISAGLAGGMTYEQYF; CDR3 DNA: TGTGCCATCAGCGCTGGACTAGCGGGGGGTATGACCTACGAGCAGTACTTC; D gene: TRBD2; J gene: TRBJ2-7; clone size: NA; V gene: TRBV10-3
CDR3 protein: CASSDGQGVDGYTF; CDR3 DNA: TGTGCCAGCAGTGATGGACAGGGGGTGGATGGCTACACCTTC; D gene: TRBD1; J gene: TRBJ1-2; clone size: NA; V gene: TRBV6-1
CDR3 protein: CAWNPRTGTYEQYF; CDR3 DNA: TGTGCCTGGAACCCTAGGACGGGTACCTACGAGCAGTACTTC; D gene: NA; J gene: TRBJ2-7; clone size: NA; V gene: TRBV30
CDR3 protein: CASTPDGNYGYTF; CDR3 DNA: TGTGCCAGTACTCCGGACGGAAACTATGGCTACACCTTC; D gene: NA; J gene: TRBJ1-2; clone size: NA; V gene: TRBV19
CDR3 protein: CAISDEGERYEQYF; CDR3 DNA: TGTGCCATCAGTGATGAGGGGGAGCGCTACGAGCAGTACTTC; D gene: NA; J gene: TRBJ2-7; clone size: NA; V gene: TRBV10-3
CDR3 protein: CASTSIRTYEQYF; CDR3 DNA: TGTGCCAGCACCTCCATTAGGACCTACGAGCAGTACTTC; D gene: NA; J gene: TRBJ2-7; clone size: NA; V gene: TRBV28
CDR3 protein: CASSSGFPNEKLFF; CDR3 DNA: TGTGCCAGCTCCAGCGGGTTCCCAAATGAAAAACTGTTTTTT; D gene: NA; J gene: TRBJ1-4; clone size: NA; V gene: TRBV6-1
CDR3 protein: CASSLGEPGSYEQYF; CDR3 DNA: TGTGCCAGCAGCTTAGGTGAGCCAGGTTCCTACGAGCAGTACTTC; D gene: NA; J gene: TRBJ2-7; clone size: NA; V gene: TRBV7-7
CDR3 protein: CASSGGQGFKAFF; CDR3 DNA: TGTGCCAGCAGCGGGGGACAGGGATTTAAAGCTTTCTTT; D gene: TRBD1; J gene: TRBJ1-1; clone size: NA; V gene: TRBV7-6
CDR3 protein: CATSGDVRQPQHF; CDR3 DNA: TGTGCCACGTCAGGGGACGTACGGCAGCCCCAGCATTTT; D gene: NA; J gene: TRBJ1-5; clone size: NA; V gene: TRBV15
CDR3 protein: CASRRDRGPYNEQFF; CDR3 DNA: TGTGCCAGCAGGCGGGACAGGGGCCCGTACAATGAGCAGTTCTTC; D gene: TRBD1; J gene: TRBJ2-1; clone size: NA; V gene: TRBV27
CDR3 protein: CASNRGGIPNTGELFF; CDR3 DNA: TGTGCCAGCAATAGGGGGGGGATCCCGAACACCGGGGAGCTGTTTTTT; D gene: NA; J gene: TRBJ2-2; clone size: NA; V gene: TRBV19
CDR3 protein: CASSLGNSGGARETQYF; CDR3 DNA: TGTGCCAGCAGCTTAGGAAATAGCGGGGGGGCCAGGGAGACCCAGTACTTC; D gene: TRBD2; J gene: TRBJ2-5; clone size: NA; V gene: TRBV7-7
CDR3 protein: CASSAGLAETQYF; CDR3 DNA: TGTGCCAGCAGCGCTGGCCTGGCTGAGACCCAGTACTTC; D gene: NA; J gene: TRBJ2-5; clone size: NA; V gene: TRBV2
CDR3 protein: CASSQDGGRRTEAFF; CDR3 DNA: TGCGCCAGCAGCCAAGATGGGGGGCGCCGGACTGAAGCTTTCTTT; D gene: NA; J gene: TRBJ1-1; clone size: NA; V gene: TRBV4-3
CDR3 protein: CASSQNSGSSYNEQFF; CDR3 DNA: TGCGCCAGCAGCCAAAACAGCGGAAGCTCCTACAATGAGCAGTTCTTC; D gene: NA; J gene: TRBJ2-1; clone size: NA; V gene: TRBV4-1
CDR3 protein: CALELGVRDTIYF; CDR3 DNA: TGTGCCCTGGAGTTGGGAGTTCGAGACACCATATATTTT; D gene: NA; J gene: TRBJ1-3; clone size: NA; V gene: TRBV30
CDR3 protein: CASSHRSGSGETQYF; CDR3 DNA: TGTGCCAGCAGCCACCGTAGCGGGAGTGGGGAGACCCAGTACTTC; D gene: TRBD2; J gene: TRBJ2-5; clone size: few; V gene: TRBV27
CDR3 protein: CASSLGHGSGSNQPQHF; CDR3 DNA: TGTGCCAGCAGCTTAGGACACGGTTCAGGGAGCAATCAGCCCCAGCATTTT; D gene: NA; J gene: TRBJ1-5; clone size: few; V gene: TRBV7-8
CDR3 protein: CSAKTGAGNTIYF; CDR3 DNA: TGCAGCGCCAAGACAGGGGCTGGAAACACCATATATTTT; D gene: TRBD1; J gene: TRBJ1-3; clone size: NA; V gene: TRBV29-1
CDR3 protein: CASSTLPRGLDGELFF; CDR3 DNA: TGTGCCAGCAGCACCCTCCCCCGGGGCCTGGACGGGGAGCTGTTTTTT; D gene: NA; J gene: TRBJ2-2; clone size: NA; V gene: TRBV5-4
CDR3 protein: CASSPRGFDEQFF; CDR3 DNA: TGTGCCAGCTCACCGCGCGGATTCGATGAGCAGTTCTTC; D gene: NA; J gene: TRBJ2-1; clone size: NA; V gene: TRBV18
CDR3 protein: CASSIDASGKADTQYF; CDR3 DNA: TGTGCCAGTAGTATTGATGCTAGCGGGAAGGCAGATACGCAGTATTTT; D gene: TRBD2; J gene: TRBJ2-3; clone size: NA; V gene: TRBV19
CDR3 protein: CASSLGQTPDTQYF; CDR3 DNA: TGCGCCAGCAGCTTGGGCCAGACCCCAGATACGCAGTATTTT; D gene: NA; J gene: TRBJ2-3; clone size: NA; V gene: TRBV5-1
CDR3 protein: CARSNGTGYNEQFF; CDR3 DNA: TGTGCCAGAAGCAACGGGACAGGGTACAATGAGCAGTTCTTC; D gene: NA; J gene: TRBJ2-1; clone size: NA; V gene: TRBV7-5
CDR3 protein: CASSLGQDLYNEQFF; CDR3 DNA: TGTGCCAGCAGCTTAGGTCAAGACCTCTACAATGAGCAGTTCTTC; D gene: NA; J gene: TRBJ2-1; clone size: NA; V gene: TRBV11-2
CDR3 protein: CASSGDETSDTQYF; CDR3 DNA: TGTGCCAGCAGTGGGGACGAGACCTCAGATACGCAGTATTTT; D gene: NA; J gene: TRBJ2-3; clone size: NA; V gene: TRBV7-9
CDR3 protein: CASSSSGAHLYEQYF; CDR3 DNA: TGCGCCAGCAGCTCCTCGGGAGCGCATCTCTACGAGCAGTACTTC; D gene: NA; J gene: TRBJ2-7; clone size: NA; V gene: TRBV5-1
CDR3 protein: CASSFGSQNEQFF; CDR3 DNA: TGTGCCAGCAGCTTTGGGAGTCAGAATGAGCAGTTCTTC; D gene: NA; J gene: TRBJ2-1; clone size: NA; V gene: TRBV9
CDR3 protein: CASSPTSFWGDEQFF; CDR3 DNA: TGTGCCAGCAGCCCTACCTCCTTCTGGGGCGATGAGCAGTTCTTC; D gene: NA; J gene: TRBJ2-1; clone size: NA; V gene: TRBV14
CDR3 protein: CASSDGYGYTF; CDR3 DNA: TGCGCCAGCAGTGACGGCTATGGCTACACCTTC; D gene: NA; J gene: TRBJ1-2; clone size: NA; V gene: TRBV10-2